What follows are 14 T cell receptor beta chains derived from one specimen sequenced in a study of blood T cell repertoires in COVID-19. Sequencing used immunoSEQ multiplex PCR; TCRdb keeps in-frame clones, though not all of them. Of about 200,000 clones in the sample, roughly 88% were seen once. The sequencing sample was made of peripheral blood. These receptors came from a man aged 45-60 years with COVID-19, enrolled during active disease.

This clone was picked up one time. This chain uses TRBV4-2 with TRBJ2-2; perhaps TRBD2 as D (5 bases). The germline V gene encodes CDR1 LGHNA and CDR2 YNFKEQ. The CDR3 is 15 residues long. Between the trimmed V and J ends, which lost 0 bases and 6 bases, there was a span of 11 bases. The CDR3 here is CASSQDTRRAGELFF. The CDR3 nucleotides are TGTGCCAGCAGCCAAGATACCAGGCGGGCCGGGGAGCTGTTTTTT.

This sequence joins TRBV6-2 or TRBV6-3 and TRBJ1-2, with a tentative D call TRBD1 (5 bases). Trimming took off 6 bases at V and 4 bases at J, with 12 bases between the two ends. Germline assignment: CDR1 MNHEY and CDR2 SVGEGT. The CDR3 is 13 amino acids. The CDR3 nucleotides read TGTGCCAGCAGCAACCCGGGGGGCTATGGCTACACCTTC. This translates into CASSNPGGYGYTF.

The chain is built from TRBV7-8 and TRBJ2-1; weak D call: TRBD2 (5 bases). CDR1 is SGHVS, CDR2 FQNEAQ, per germline. The V gene lost 5 bases and the J gene lost 8 bases, with 19 bases spanning the gap. The CDR3 runs 15 residues. CDR3 sequence: CASSRGSSRGHEQFF. The DNA of the CDR3 is TGTGCCAGCAGCCGAGGGTCTAGTCGGGGTCATGAGCAGTTCTTC.

This chain connects TRBV6-2 or TRBV6-3 to TRBJ2-2; 9 positions match TRBD2. CDR3 length: 17 residues. J lost 6 bases, V lost 0 bases, and 8 bases had no gene match. CDR1 is MNHEY, CDR2 SVGEGT, per germline. CDR3 loop: CASSYSYSGRWPGELFF. CDR3 DNA: TGTGCCAGCAGTTACTCCTATAGCGGGAGATGGCCCGGGGAGCTGTTTTTT.

This chain joins TRBV27 and TRBJ2-7; 11 bases agree with TRBD2. From germline, CDR1 is MNHEY and CDR2 SMNVEV (reference sequence). The CDR3 extends over 14 amino acids. Trimming removed 6 bases from V and 4 bases from J; junction bases left unmatched: 5. Here the CDR3 DNA reads TGTGCCAGCAGACTAGCGGGGGAGGGGTACGAGCAGTACTTC. It specifies CASRLAGEGYEQYF.

The V gene is TRBV10-3, the J gene TRBJ2-1; 12 bases are a match to TRBD2. The CDR3 contains 15 residues. Per germline, CDR1 ENHRY and CDR2 SYGVKD. CDR3 residues: CAVGLAGSSYNEQFF. The CDR3 DNA follows: TGTGCGGTCGGACTAGCGGGGAGCTCCTACAATGAGCAGTTCTTC.

The gene calls are TRBV10-3 and TRBJ1-2; perhaps TRBD1 as D (5 bases). This CDR3 is built from 15 residues. The V end lost 4 bases, the J end lost 4 bases, and 16 bases lay between the germline ends. Per germline, CDR1 ENHRY and CDR2 SYGVKD. The CDR3 loop reads CAISAPGDSGYGYTF. CDR3 nucleotides: TGTGCCATCAGTGCGCCCGGTGACAGTGGCTATGGCTACACCTTC.

This chain links TRBV19 with TRBJ1-3; D possibly corresponds to TRBD1 (5 bases). Per the germline V gene, CDR1 is LNHDA and CDR2 is SQIVND (reference sequence). The CDR3 consists of 14 residues. V lost 7 bases, J lost 4 bases, and 14 bases lay in between. This CDR3 is CASNAGLGGNTIYF. CDR3 sequence (DNA): TGTGCCAGTAACGCGGGACTCGGCGGAAACACCATATATTTT.

J is TRBJ2-7 and V is TRBV9; D is perhaps TRBD1 (5 bases). Germline V gene data show CDR1 as SGDLS and CDR2 as YYNGEE. The CDR3 covers 14 residues. Trimming shortened V by 3 bases and J by 7 bases, and 17 bases separated the two germline ends. For the CDR3, the DNA is TGTGCCAGCAGCGAAGGAGACAGCCGCTGGGAGCAGTACTTC. This codes for CASSEGDSRWEQYF.

The rearrangement uses TRBV27 and TRBJ1-2; 8 bases are shared with TRBD1. CDR3 size: 14 residues. After removal of 10 bases from V and 0 bases from J, the junction contained 7 bases not matched to a gene. Germline V gene sequence: CDR1 MNHEY, CDR2 SMNVEV (reference sequence). The DNA for the CDR3 is TGTGCCACCGCGACAGGGGTGACTAACTATGGCTACACCTTC. Encoded protein: CATATGVTNYGYTF.

The rearrangement links TRBV21-1 to TRBJ1-2; TRBD1 was called by the table and not checked on the DNA. TRBV21-1 corresponds to a pseudogene. The CDR3 covers 15 residues. Here the CDR3 DNA reads TGTGCCAGCAGCATTAGACAGGGACCTAACTATGGCTACACCTTC. As protein: CASSIRQGPNYGYTF.

The chain links TRBV29-1 to TRBJ2-7; possible D gene TRBD2, 5 bases. The CDR3 runs to 12 residues. Trimming pared 6 bases from V and 6 bases from J, leaving 15 bases between. Germline values: CDR1 SQVTM, CDR2 ANQGSEA. CDR3 sequence: CSVGILRGEQYF. The CDR3 DNA reads TGCAGCGTCGGGATCCTCCGGGGCGAGCAGTACTTC.

The rearrangement uses TRBV7-9 and TRBJ2-3; 9 nucleotides line up with TRBD1. The CDR3 extends over 15 amino acids. In germline, CDR1 is SEHNR, CDR2 FQNEAQ (reference sequence). V lost 5 bases and J lost 4; bases outside the gene matches: 7. CDR3 sequence (DNA): TGTGCCAGCAGCGCGGGGACAGGGTTAGCAGATACGCAGTATTTT. It translates to CASSAGTGLADTQYF.

This chain links TRBV27 with TRBJ1-1, with no clear D. Trimming pared 3 bases from V and 9 bases from J, leaving 14 bases between. This CDR3 has 13 amino acids. Germline V CDR1 and CDR2: MNHEY, SMNVEV (reference sequence). As DNA, the CDR3 is TGTGCCAGCAGTTTTTCCCCGGGTGTCCAAGCTTTCTTT. It encodes CASSFSPGVQAFF.